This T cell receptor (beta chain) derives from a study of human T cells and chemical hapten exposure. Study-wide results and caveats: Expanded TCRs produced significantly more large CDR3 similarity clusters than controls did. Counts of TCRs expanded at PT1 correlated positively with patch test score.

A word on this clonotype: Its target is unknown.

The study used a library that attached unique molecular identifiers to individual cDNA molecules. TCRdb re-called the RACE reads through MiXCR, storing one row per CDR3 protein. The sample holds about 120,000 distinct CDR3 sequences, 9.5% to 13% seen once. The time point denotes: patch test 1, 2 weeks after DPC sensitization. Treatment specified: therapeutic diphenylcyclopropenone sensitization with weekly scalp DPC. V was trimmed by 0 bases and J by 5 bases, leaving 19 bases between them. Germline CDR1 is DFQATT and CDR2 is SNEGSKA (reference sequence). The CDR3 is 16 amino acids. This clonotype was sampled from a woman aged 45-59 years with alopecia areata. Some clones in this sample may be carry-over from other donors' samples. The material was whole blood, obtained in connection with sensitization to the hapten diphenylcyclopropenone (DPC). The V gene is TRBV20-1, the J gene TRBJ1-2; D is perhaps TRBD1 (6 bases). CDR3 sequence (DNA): TGCAGTGCTAGAGAATACGGGGGCACAAAATATTATGGCTACACCTTC. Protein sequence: CSAREYGGTKYYGYTF.